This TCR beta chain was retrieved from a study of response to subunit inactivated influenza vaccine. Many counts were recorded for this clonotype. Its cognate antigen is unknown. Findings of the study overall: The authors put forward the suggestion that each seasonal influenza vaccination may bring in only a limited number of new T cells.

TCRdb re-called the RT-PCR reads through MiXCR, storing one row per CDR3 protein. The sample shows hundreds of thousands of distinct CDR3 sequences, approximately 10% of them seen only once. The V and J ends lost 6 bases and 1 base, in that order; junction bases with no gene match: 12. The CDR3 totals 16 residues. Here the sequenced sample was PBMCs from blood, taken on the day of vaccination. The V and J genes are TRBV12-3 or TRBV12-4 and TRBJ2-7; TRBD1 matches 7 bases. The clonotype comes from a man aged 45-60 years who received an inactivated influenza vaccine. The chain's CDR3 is CASSRYDRDRSYEQYF. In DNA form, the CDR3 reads TGTGCCAGCAGCCGATACGACAGGGATAGGTCCTACGAGCAGTACTTC.